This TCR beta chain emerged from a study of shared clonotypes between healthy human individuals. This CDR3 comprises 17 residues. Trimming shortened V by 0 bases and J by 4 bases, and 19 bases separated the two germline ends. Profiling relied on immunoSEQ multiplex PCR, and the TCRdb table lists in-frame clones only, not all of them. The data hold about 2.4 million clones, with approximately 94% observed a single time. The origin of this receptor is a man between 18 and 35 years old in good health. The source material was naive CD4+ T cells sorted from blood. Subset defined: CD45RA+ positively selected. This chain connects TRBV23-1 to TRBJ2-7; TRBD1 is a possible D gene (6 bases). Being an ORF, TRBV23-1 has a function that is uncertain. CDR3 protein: CASSQSRDIDLSYEQYF. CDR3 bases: TGCGCCAGCAGTCAATCTAGGGACATAGACCTCTCTTACGAGCAGTACTTC.